This T cell receptor beta chain was sequenced for a study of blood T cell repertoires in COVID-19. Study-wide background: The United States, Italy and Spain were the sources of the acute and convalescent COVID-19 samples. T cells, B-cell-depleted T cells, or PBMCs supplied cDNA or gDNA.

This CDR3 comprises 14 residues. Germline loops: CDR1 MNHEY, CDR2 SVGAGI. V lost 4 bases, J lost 4 bases, and 8 bases lay in between. Original processing notes: Reference gene primer amplification gave estimated nucleated cell counts. Assay used: immunoSEQ multiplex PCR; TCRdb lists only in-frame clones, some missing. That table furnishes V, J and clone size, whereas the DNA furnished D and trimming. The top ten hold 0.7% of the sample, which has 450,000 to 600,000 clones, roughly 90% seen once. Across about 22 US areas, participants ranged in age from about 18 to 100 years. The sample consisted of PBMCs or T cells enriched from blood (not recorded which). The source of this sequence is a woman younger than 30 who had recovered from COVID-19. V is TRBV6-5 and J is TRBJ1-6; D not certain. The CDR3 bases are TGTGCCAGCAGTTTTCAGAAATATAATTCACCCCTCCACTTT. It yields the protein CASSFQKYNSPLHF.